This TCR beta chain is from a study of T cell changes during pregnancy in multiple sclerosis. Only in-frame clones appear in the TCRdb table, and some are missing; sequencing was by immunoSEQ multiplex PCR. The sample has roughly 61,000 clones; around 93% are singletons. The CDR3 totals 19 residues. V was trimmed by 2 bases and J by 4 bases, leaving 27 bases between them. Germline V gene sequence: CDR1 SGHTA, CDR2 FQGTGA. This specimen was peripheral blood, taken after pregnancy. The rearrangement uses TRBV7-3 and TRBJ2-7, with D hard to call. The origin of this receptor is a female donor with multiple sclerosis, enrolled in a pregnancy study. CDR3 loop: CASSLWSSQVVPVPYEQYF. The CDR3, as DNA: TGTGCCAGCAGCTTATGGTCGAGTCAGGTGGTACCGGTTCCTTACGAGCAGTACTTC.